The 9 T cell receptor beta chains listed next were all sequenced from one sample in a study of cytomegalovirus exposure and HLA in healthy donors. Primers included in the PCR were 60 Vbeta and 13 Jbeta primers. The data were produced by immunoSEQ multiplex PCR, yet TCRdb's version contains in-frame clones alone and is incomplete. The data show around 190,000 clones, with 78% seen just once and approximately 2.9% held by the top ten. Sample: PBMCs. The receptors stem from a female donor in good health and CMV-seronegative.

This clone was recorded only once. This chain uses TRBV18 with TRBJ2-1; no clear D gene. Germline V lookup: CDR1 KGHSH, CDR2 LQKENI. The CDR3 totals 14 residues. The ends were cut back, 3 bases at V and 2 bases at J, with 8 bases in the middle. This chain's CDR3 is CASSPGRTYNEQFF. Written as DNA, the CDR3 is TGTGCCAGCTCACCGGGCAGGACCTACAATGAGCAGTTCTTC.

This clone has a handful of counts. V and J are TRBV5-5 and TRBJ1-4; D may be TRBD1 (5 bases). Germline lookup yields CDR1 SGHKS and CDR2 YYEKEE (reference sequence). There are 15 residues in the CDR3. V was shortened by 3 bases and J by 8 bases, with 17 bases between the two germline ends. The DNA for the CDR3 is TGTGCCAGCAGCTCGTTGCCGGGGGTTGGGGAAAAACTGTTTTTT. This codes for CASSSLPGVGEKLFF. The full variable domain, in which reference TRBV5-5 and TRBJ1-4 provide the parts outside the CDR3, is DAGVTQSPTHLIKTRGQQVTLRCSPISGHKSVSWYQQVLGQGPQFIFQYYEKEERGRGNFPDRFSARQFPNYSSELNVNALLLGDSALYLCASSSLPGVGEKLFFGSGTQLSVL.

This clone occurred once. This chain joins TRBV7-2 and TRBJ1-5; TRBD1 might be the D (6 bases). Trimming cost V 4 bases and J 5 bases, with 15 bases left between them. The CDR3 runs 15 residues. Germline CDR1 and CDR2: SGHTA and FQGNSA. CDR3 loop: CASSSGGGAHQPQHF. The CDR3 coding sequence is TGTGCCAGCAGCTCCGGCGGGGGGGCCCATCAGCCCCAGCATTTT.

The CDR3 DNA sequence: TGTGCCAGTAGTTGGCACAATCAGCCCCAGCATTTT. Its protein is CASSWHNQPQHF. The chain carries TRBV19 and TRBJ1-5; D is ambiguous. Germline lookup yields CDR1 LNHDA and CDR2 SQIVND (reference sequence). Deletions cut 5 bases from V and 3 bases from J, with 5 bases between. The CDR3 is 12 residues long.

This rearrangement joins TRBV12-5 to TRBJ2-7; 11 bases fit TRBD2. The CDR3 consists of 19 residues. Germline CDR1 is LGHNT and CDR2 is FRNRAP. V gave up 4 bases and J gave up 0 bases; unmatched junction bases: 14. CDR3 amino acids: CASGWVVTSGSDSSYEQYF. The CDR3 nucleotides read TGTGCTAGTGGTTGGGTGGTCACTAGCGGGAGCGATAGCTCCTACGAGCAGTACTTC.

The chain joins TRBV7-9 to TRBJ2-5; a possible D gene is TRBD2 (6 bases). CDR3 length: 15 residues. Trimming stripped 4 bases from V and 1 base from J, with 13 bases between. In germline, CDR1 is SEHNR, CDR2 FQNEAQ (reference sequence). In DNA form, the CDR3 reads TGTGCCAGCAGCTACAAAAGACTAGGCCAAGAGACCCAGTACTTC. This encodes CASSYKRLGQETQYF. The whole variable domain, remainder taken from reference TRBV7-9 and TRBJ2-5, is DTGVSQNPRHKITKRGQNVTFRCDPISEHNRLYWYRQTLGQGPEFLTYFQNEAQLEKSRLLSDRFSAERPKGSFSTLEIQRTEQGDSAMYLCASSYKRLGQETQYFGPGTRLLVL.

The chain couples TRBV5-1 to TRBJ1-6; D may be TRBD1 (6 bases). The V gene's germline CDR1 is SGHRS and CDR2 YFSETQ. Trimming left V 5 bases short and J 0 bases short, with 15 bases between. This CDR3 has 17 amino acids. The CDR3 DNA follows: TGCGCCAGCAGACCCGAGGGGGGGAGCTCCTATAATTCACCCCTCCACTTT. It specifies CASRPEGGSSYNSPLHF.

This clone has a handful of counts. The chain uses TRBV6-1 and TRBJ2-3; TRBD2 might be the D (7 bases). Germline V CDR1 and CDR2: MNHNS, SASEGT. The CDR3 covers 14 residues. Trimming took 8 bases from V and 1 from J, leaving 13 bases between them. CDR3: CASGRGTRTDTQYF. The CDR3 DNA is TGTGCCAGCGGGAGGGGGACGCGCACAGATACGCAGTATTTT.

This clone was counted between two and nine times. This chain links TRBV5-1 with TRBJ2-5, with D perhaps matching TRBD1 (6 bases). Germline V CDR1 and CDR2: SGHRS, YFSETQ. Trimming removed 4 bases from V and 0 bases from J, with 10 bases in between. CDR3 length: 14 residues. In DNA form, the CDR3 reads TGCGCCAGCAGCCCCGGACAGTACCAAGAGACCCAGTACTTC. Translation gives CASSPGQYQETQYF.